Following are 25 T cell receptor beta chains from one sample sequenced in a study of T cells in localized non-small cell lung cancer. Here immunoSEQ multiplex PCR was the method, and the copy in TCRdb shows in-frame clones only, minus some. This sample has more than 30,000 clones, with 70% to 90% found just once. Sequencing was performed on peripheral blood mononuclear cells, taken before any cancer treatment. The receptors here all came from a woman aged 35-70 years with stage III lung adenocarcinoma.

V usage is TRBV6-4 and J usage is TRBJ2-1; no firm D call. The CDR3 is 13 residues long. The V end was cut by 5 bases, the J end by 2 bases, with 7 bases between. Germline V gene sequence: CDR1 MRHNA, CDR2 SNTAGT. The CDR3 DNA reads as TGTGCCAGCAGTACCGGGCCCTACAATGAGCAGTTCTTC. Its protein is CASSTGPYNEQFF.

The rearrangement links TRBV11-3 to TRBJ2-2, with 9 bases fitting TRBD2. Germline assignment: CDR1 SGHNT and CDR2 YENEEA. The CDR3 is 16 amino acids. V shed 1 base, J shed 0 bases, and the junction held 0 bases outside the gene matches. CDR3 nucleotides: TGTGCCAGCAGCTTAGGGACTAGCGCGAACACCGGGGAGCTGTTTTTT. Translation gives CASSLGTSANTGELFF.

The rearrangement joins TRBV25-1 to TRBJ2-5; 9 bases agree with TRBD2. After removal of 3 bases from V and 5 bases from J, the junction contained 7 bases not matched to a gene. Germline loops: CDR1 MGHDK, CDR2 SYGVNS. The CDR3 runs to 15 residues. DNA of the CDR3: TGTGCCAGCAGTGAGATTAGCGGGGGTGGGGAGACCCAGTACTTC. Translation: CASSEISGGGETQYF.

Within the sample, this clone is large. J is TRBJ1-1 and V is TRBV4-3, with 7 bases matching TRBD1. V lost 3 bases and J lost 10; bases outside the gene matches: 8. The V gene's germline CDR1 is LGHNA and CDR2 YSLEER. There are 13 residues in the CDR3. The chain's CDR3 is CASSQERGRLAFF. The DNA of the CDR3 is TGCGCCAGCAGCCAGGAAAGGGGGCGCTTAGCTTTCTTT.

The rearrangement joins TRBV11-2 to TRBJ2-7; D perhaps matches TRBD1 (5 bases). V lost 5 bases and J 0 bases, leaving 11 bases between the germline ends. The CDR3 is 14 residues long. Germline V gives CDR1 SGHAT, CDR2 FQNNGV. The CDR3 DNA reads TGTGCCAGCAGCCAACAGGCGAGCTCCTACGAGCAGTACTTC. The encoded protein is CASSQQASSYEQYF.

This rearrangement joins TRBV20-1 to TRBJ2-2; D not resolved. Germline CDR1 DFQATT, CDR2 SNEGSKA (reference sequence). V dropped 4 bases and J dropped 6 bases, with 6 bases sitting between them. The CDR3 runs to 11 residues. CDR3 sequence: CSANSPGELFF. The CDR3 DNA follows: TGCAGTGCTAACAGTCCCGGGGAGCTGTTTTTT.

The chain is built from TRBV5-8 and TRBJ2-7; D may be TRBD2 (5 bases). Germline V gene sequence: CDR1 SGHTS, CDR2 YDEGEE. Trimming shortened V by 3 bases and J by 7 bases, and 17 bases separated the two germline ends. CDR3 size: 14 residues. CDR3 residues: CASSWPGVAEEQYF. In nucleotides, the CDR3 is TGTGCCAGCAGCTGGCCCGGGGTCGCAGAAGAGCAGTACTTC. Full variable domain (remainder filled in from reference TRBV5-8 and TRBJ2-7): EAGVTQSPTHLIKTRGQQATLRCSPISGHTSVYWYQQALGLGLQFLLWYDEGEERNRGNFPPRFSGRQFPNYSSELNVNALELEDSALYLCASSWPGVAEEQYFGPGTRLTVT.

The chain combines TRBV11-2 with TRBJ2-2, with TRBD2 matching over 9 bases. Trimming cost V 3 bases and J 7 bases; bases outside gene matches: 12. CDR1 is SGHAT and CDR2 is FQNNGV in the germline V gene. The CDR3 is made up of 17 amino acids. CDR3 in DNA: TGTGCCAGCAGCTTTAGAGCGGGAGGAGGCAGGATCGGGGAGCTGTTTTTT. Amino acids: CASSFRAGGGRIGELFF.

The rearrangement links TRBV4-2 to TRBJ2-6; D gene unclear. Trimming left V 5 bases short and J 1 base short, with 12 bases between. This CDR3 has 16 amino acids. CDR1 LGHNA and CDR2 YNFKEQ come from the germline V gene. The CDR3 DNA is TGTGCCAGCAGCGTTCGAGACGATTCTGGGGCCAACGTCCTGACTTTC. Translated: CASSVRDDSGANVLTF.

By proportion, this clone is medium-sized (0.01 to 0.1%). DNA of the CDR3: TGTGCCAGCAGCCCACGGGGGGAGGGCACTGAAGCTTTCTTT. This sequence encodes CASSPRGEGTEAFF. This chain connects TRBV6-4 to TRBJ1-1; tentative D call: TRBD1 (5 bases). The V end was cut by 6 bases, the J end by 4 bases, with 15 bases between. Germline values: CDR1 MRHNA, CDR2 SNTAGT. The CDR3 spans 14 residues.

This clone has just one count. The chain couples TRBV19 to TRBJ1-5, with 7 bases aligning to TRBD1. Looked up from germline, CDR1 is LNHDA and CDR2 is SQIVND (reference sequence). The CDR3 has 14 residues. V lost 6 bases, J lost 1 base, and 3 bases stayed unmatched. The CDR3 here is CASSLQGSNQPQHF. The CDR3, as DNA: TGTGCCAGTAGCCTACAGGGGAGCAATCAGCCCCAGCATTTT.

The rearrangement links TRBV7-2 to TRBJ2-2; no firm D call. Germline CDR1 reads SGHTA; CDR2 reads FQGNSA. CDR3 size: 16 residues. Trimming stripped 2 bases from V and 0 bases from J, with 10 bases between. The DNA of the CDR3 is TGTGCCAGCAGCTTAATGAGGATCGCGAACACCGGGGAGCTGTTTTTT. Residues: CASSLMRIANTGELFF.

This clone was found once. The rearrangement joins TRBV30 to TRBJ2-7, with D perhaps TRBD1 (5 bases). This CDR3 region has 13 residues. Germline V CDR1 and CDR2: GTSNPN, SVGIG (reference sequence). The germline V and J ends were trimmed by 4 bases and 0 bases, with 10 bases remaining between them. The CDR3 DNA is TGTGCCTGGATCCGAGACAGCTCCTACGAGCAGTACTTC. Protein: CAWIRDSSYEQYF.

The V and J genes are TRBV28 and TRBJ2-5, with 14 nucleotides matching TRBD2. Germline-derived CDR1 and CDR2 are MDHEN and SYDVKM. The V and J ends lost 5 bases and 2 bases, in that order; junction bases with no gene match: 7. The CDR3 contains 17 residues. CDR3 sequence (DNA): TGTGCCAGCAGTCCGACTAGCGGGAGGGCCGGGCAAGAGACCCAGTACTTC. Its translation: CASSPTSGRAGQETQYF.

This clone has just a few counts. The chain joins TRBV7-2 to TRBJ2-5; D is uncertain. V was shortened by 2 bases and J by 5 bases, with 9 bases between the two germline ends. Germline V gene sequence: CDR1 SGHTA, CDR2 FQGNSA. The CDR3 sequence is 13 residues long. As DNA, the CDR3 is TGTGCCAGCAGCTTAAGCCTCGGGGAGACCCAGTACTTC. Its protein is CASSLSLGETQYF.

This clone was seen once. The J gene is TRBJ1-1, the V gene TRBV19; 7 nucleotides align to TRBD1. With 4 bases clipped from V and 4 bases from J, the junction kept 15 bases outside the gene matches. This CDR3 spans 17 amino acids. Germline V gives CDR1 LNHDA, CDR2 SQIVND (reference sequence). CDR3 sequence (DNA): TGTGCCAGTAGTAAAGGTCTCTTTAGGGGGCAAGGCACTGAAGCTTTCTTT. It encodes CASSKGLFRGQGTEAFF.

This chain links TRBV9 with TRBJ2-7, with D unclear. CDR1 and CDR2 (germline): SGDLS, YYNGEE. The CDR3 sequence is 15 residues long. Trimming removed 0 bases from V and 6 bases from J, with 16 bases in between. CDR3 coding DNA: TGTGCCAGCAGCGTAGCTCCCGAGCCTCCCCTCGAGCAGTACTTC. Translation gives CASSVAPEPPLEQYF.

The chain recombines TRBV10-1 with TRBJ2-2; weak D call: TRBD1 (5 bases). The CDR3 consists of 14 residues. Per germline, CDR1 WNHNN and CDR2 SYGVQD (reference sequence). V gave up 6 bases and J gave up 4 bases, with 12 bases separating them. The CDR3 DNA follows: TGCGCCAGCAGGGCAGGGCTAGGCACCGGGGAGCTGTTTTTT. Translating gives CASRAGLGTGELFF.

Turning to this clone: Other DNA sequences of this sample code for an identical CDR3. The rearrangement uses TRBV7-9 and TRBJ1-1; unclear D gene. Trimming shortened V by 2 bases and J by 0 bases, and 7 bases separated the two germline ends. Germline V CDR1 and CDR2: SEHNR, FQNEAQ (reference sequence). The CDR3 is 14 amino acids. Here the CDR3 reads CASSLNSLNTEAFF. In DNA, the CDR3 is TGTGCCAGCAGCTTAAACAGCTTGAACACTGAAGCTTTCTTT.

The J gene is TRBJ1-2, the V gene TRBV10-2, with a weak D call TRBD1 (5 bases). V shed 0 bases and J shed 4 bases, with 12 bases lying between them. There are 15 residues in the CDR3. The V gene's germline CDR1 is WSHSY and CDR2 SAAADI. The CDR3 sequence: CASSESGGVSYGYTF. The DNA of the CDR3 is TGCGCCAGCAGTGAGTCTGGGGGGGTGAGCTATGGCTACACCTTC.

The genes are TRBV5-6 and TRBJ1-5, with TRBD1 matching over 11 bases. The CDR3 has 15 residues. J was trimmed by 6 bases and V by 2 bases; bases with no gene match: 4. From germline, CDR1 is SGHDT and CDR2 YYEEEE. The CDR3 DNA reads as TGTGCCAGCAGCTTCGGACAGGGGGCTGCTCAGCCCCAGCATTTT. Its protein product is CASSFGQGAAQPQHF.

This chain connects TRBV27 to TRBJ2-5; TRBD1 agrees at 7 bases. The CDR3 is 15 amino acids. The V segment lost 5 bases and the J segment 5 bases; nucleotides outside the gene matches: 11. In germline, CDR1 is MNHEY, CDR2 SMNVEV (reference sequence). This chain's CDR3 is CASSPKTGQRETQYF. The CDR3 nucleotides read TGTGCCAGCAGTCCGAAGACAGGGCAGCGGGAGACCCAGTACTTC.

V gene TRBV27 combines with J gene TRBJ2-7; D may be TRBD2 (5 bases). The CDR3 spans 12 residues. V lost 4 bases and J lost 6, with 10 bases in between. CDR1 and CDR2 from the germline V gene are MNHEY and SMNVEV (reference sequence). CDR3 sequence: CASSSGVGEQYF. The CDR3 bases are TGTGCCAGCAGTTCCGGGGTCGGCGAGCAGTACTTC.

This clone appeared a few times. The rearrangement uses TRBV7-9 and TRBJ2-5, with 11 bases fitting TRBD2. The germline CDR1 and CDR2 sequences are SEHNR and FQNEAQ (reference sequence). The CDR3 is 15 amino acids. After removal of 5 bases from V and 9 bases from J, the junction contained 11 bases not matched to a gene. CDR3 sequence (DNA): TGTGCCAGCAGCAGTGGGACTAGCGGAAGCGGGGCCCAGTACTTC. Protein: CASSSGTSGSGAQYF.

The rearrangement joins TRBV6-7 to TRBJ1-3; D ambiguous. TRBV6-7 is identified as an open reading frame with a role that is uncertain. V lost 2 bases and J lost 4, with 18 bases in between. The CDR3 sequence is 17 residues long. DNA for the CDR3: TGTGCCAGCAGTTACCTCTATCGGCATACAATAGGAAACACCATATATTTT. It encodes CASSYLYRHTIGNTIYF.